This passage covers 12 T cell receptor beta chains from one sample sequenced in a study of cytomegalovirus exposure and HLA in healthy donors. 13 Jbeta primers and 60 Vbeta primers were used for the PCR. Generated by immunoSEQ multiplex PCR, the TCRdb table keeps only in-frame clones and is missing some. This repertoire shows more than 95,000 clones, 60% to 80% found once; its top ten account for about 8.3%. Sequenced sample: PBMCs. The receptors were gathered from a woman in her forties in good health and CMV-seropositive.

The sample holds a few counts of this clone. The chain carries TRBV6-6 and TRBJ1-2; D might be TRBD1 (6 bases). Germline lookup yields CDR1 MNHNY and CDR2 SVGAGI (reference sequence). CDR3 length: 14 amino acids. V was pared by 7 bases and J by 2 bases, with 14 bases between. The CDR3, as DNA: TGTGCCAGCACGCCGGCGGGGGCGAACTATGGCTACACCTTC. Residues: CASTPAGANYGYTF.

V is TRBV5-6 and J is TRBJ2-1; 9 positions agree with TRBD2. The CDR3 extends over 15 amino acids. Germline CDR1 reads SGHDT; CDR2 reads YYEEEE. The junction had 9 bases not matched to a gene; V was cut back by 5 bases and J by 6 bases. CDR3 bases: TGTGCCAGCAGTCCGCGGGGGGGAGGGGGCAATGAGCAGTTCTTC. It yields the protein CASSPRGGGGNEQFF.

The chain uses TRBV7-9 and TRBJ1-1; 11 bases agree with TRBD1. Per the germline V gene, CDR1 is SEHNR and CDR2 is FQNEAQ (reference sequence). The J segment lost 4 bases and the V segment lost 1 base, leaving 2 bases of the junction unmatched. This CDR3 is 15 amino acids long. CDR3 bases: TGTGCCAGCAGCTTAGGAGGGACAGGGGGCACTGAAGCTTTCTTT. Its translation is CASSLGGTGGTEAFF.

This clone has just a few counts. This chain connects TRBV4-1 to TRBJ1-1; TRBD1 might be the D (6 bases). Germline V gives CDR1 MGHRA, CDR2 YSYEKL. V lost 0 bases and J lost 4, with 15 bases in between. The CDR3 is made up of 16 amino acids. This CDR3 reads CASSQDLKRGGTEAFF. The CDR3 DNA is TGCGCCAGCAGCCAAGACCTGAAAAGGGGGGGCACTGAAGCTTTCTTT.

This rearrangement joins TRBV29-1 to TRBJ2-7; 14 bases match TRBD2. In germline, CDR1 is SQVTM, CDR2 ANQGSEA. The ends lost 6 bases at V and 2 bases at J; junction bases unmatched: 3. The CDR3 is made up of 14 amino acids. CDR3 sequence (DNA): TGCAGCGTCCTGGGACTAGCGGGAGCCTACGAGCAGTACTTC. It encodes CSVLGLAGAYEQYF.

The table lists this clone with a count of one. The CDR3 DNA sequence: TGTGCCAGCAGTAGGACAGGGATGAACACTGAAGCTTTCTTT. As protein: CASSRTGMNTEAFF. The chain carries TRBV5-6 and TRBJ1-1; TRBD1 matches 8 bases. The ends lost 5 bases at V and 0 bases at J; junction bases unmatched: 3. Germline CDR1 and CDR2: SGHDT and YYEEEE. This CDR3 is 14 amino acids long.

The genes are TRBV6-5 and TRBJ2-5, with 7 positions matching TRBD2. The CDR3 has 15 residues. Germline V gene sequence: CDR1 MNHEY, CDR2 SVGAGI. V shed 7 bases and J 5 bases; nucleotides not matched to a gene: 13. The CDR3 region has the DNA TGTGCCAGCACCAAGTGGGGCGGGGGAACTGAGACCCAGTACTTC. Translated, it gives CASTKWGGGTETQYF.

This clone has a single count. This chain links TRBV9 with TRBJ1-6; 7 nucleotides align to TRBD1. CDR1 is SGDLS, CDR2 YYNGEE, per germline. This CDR3 region has 15 residues. J gave up 1 base and V 3 bases, and 1 base lay outside the gene matches. The CDR3 coding sequence is TGTGCCAGCAGCGCGACAGGGTCCTATAATTCACCCCTCCACTTT. Translation gives CASSATGSYNSPLHF.

A word on this clone: Distinct nucleotide sequences in the sample also encode this CDR3. The DNA for the CDR3 is TGTGCCAGCAGCTTCCTGGCGGGGGGTCCCTACGAGCAGTACTTC. It yields the protein CASSFLAGGPYEQYF. This chain joins TRBV7-2 and TRBJ2-7; 8 nucleotides match TRBD2. J gave up 2 bases and V 3 bases, and 6 bases lay outside the gene matches. The CDR3 extends over 15 amino acids. From germline, CDR1 is SGHTA and CDR2 FQGNSA.

V is TRBV19 and J is TRBJ2-5; a possible D gene is TRBD2 (5 bases). TRBJ2-7 matches the DNA end more closely, so the J call is doubtful. The germline V gene encodes CDR1 LNHDA and CDR2 SQIVND (reference sequence). The CDR3 contains 21 residues. CDR3 DNA: TGTGCCAGTAGTATAGGGTGGGTGGCCCTAACAACGGGATTAGTCCCCTACGAGCAGTACTTC. It encodes CASSIGWVALTTGLVPYEQYF.

The chain has TRBV19 and TRBJ1-2; 7 bases align to TRBD1. With 7 bases clipped from V and 6 bases from J, the junction kept 17 bases outside the gene matches. CDR3 length equals 16 residues. In germline, CDR1 is LNHDA, CDR2 SQIVND (reference sequence). The CDR3 spells CASTNQRGGTDNGYTF. DNA for the CDR3: TGTGCCAGTACCAACCAGAGGGGCGGGACAGACAATGGCTACACCTTC.

The rearrangement links TRBV5-1 to TRBJ1-4; the D is unclear. The V gene lost 2 bases and the J gene lost 0 bases, with 8 bases spanning the gap. CDR3 size: 15 residues. Germline CDR1 reads SGHRS; CDR2 reads YFSETQ. The CDR3 region is CASSFGGTTNEKLFF. CDR3 bases: TGCGCCAGCAGCTTTGGAGGGACAACTAATGAAAAACTGTTTTTT.